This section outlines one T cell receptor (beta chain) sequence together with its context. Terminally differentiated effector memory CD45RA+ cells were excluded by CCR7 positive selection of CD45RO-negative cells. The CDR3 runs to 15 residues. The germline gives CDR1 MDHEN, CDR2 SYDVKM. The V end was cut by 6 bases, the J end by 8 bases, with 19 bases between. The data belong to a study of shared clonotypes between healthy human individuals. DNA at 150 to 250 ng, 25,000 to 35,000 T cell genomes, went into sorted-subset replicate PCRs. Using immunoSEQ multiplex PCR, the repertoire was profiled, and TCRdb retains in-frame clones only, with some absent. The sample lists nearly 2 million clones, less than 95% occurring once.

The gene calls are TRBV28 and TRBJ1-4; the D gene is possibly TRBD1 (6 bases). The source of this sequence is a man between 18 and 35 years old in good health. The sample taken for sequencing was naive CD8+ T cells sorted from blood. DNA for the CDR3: TGTGCCAGCAGACCGGACCCCTCCGGGGGCGAAAAACTGTTTTTT. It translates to CASRPDPSGGEKLFF.